This note documents a single TCR beta chain sequence. The target of this receptor is not known. The input lacks base qualities; no much larger clone sits a single base away. V is pruned by 6 bases and J by 9 bases, leaving 12 bases of the junction without a gene match. The CDR1 and CDR2 encoded by the germline V gene are SGHVS and FQNEAQ. Its CDR3 holds 14 amino acids, cysteine through phenylalanine. CDR3 DNA only is kept here, 42 bases in frame from base 1. This specimen comes from a study of T cell changes during pregnancy in multiple sclerosis (dated by TCRdb to about 2019). As for the study more broadly: The study looked at changes in the T cell repertoire across pregnancy in women with multiple sclerosis.

The method was the immunoSEQ multiplex PCR assay. TCRdb holds this immuneACCESS table with in-frame rearrangements only. Some clones are missing; in checked studies, unresolved V genes explain under half, and the rest has no known cause. The sample table records some 110,000 clones; about 90% of these occur just once. Together, the top ten hold less than 2% of the sample. The receptor was isolated from a female donor with multiple sclerosis, enrolled in a pregnancy study. The starting material was peripheral blood, obtained before pregnancy. This chain is built from TRBV7-8 and TRBJ2-3; 7 junctional bases match TRBD1. The CDR3 reads CASRQTGTAQTQYF. The nucleotides are TGTGCCAGCAGACAGACGGGGACAGCCCAGACGCAGTATTTT.